This T cell receptor (beta chain) was sequenced during a study of OX40 agonist ivuxolimab in advanced cancers. This clone was counted between two and nine times. Germline values: CDR1 SGHRS, CDR2 YFSETQ. V lost 4 bases, J lost 5 bases, and 21 bases lay in between. The CDR3 totals 16 residues. The protocol was immunoSEQ multiplex PCR, while the TCRdb copy is restricted to in-frame clones and leaves out a portion. The sample lists some 62,000 clones, just under 85% occurring once. The sample consisted of CD4+ or CD8+ T cells sorted from blood, taken in a trial of the OX40 agonist ivuxolimab. The chain carries TRBV5-1 and TRBJ2-5; no clear D gene. The origin of this receptor is an adult with an advanced solid tumor such as melanoma, head and neck, liver or kidney cancer. CDR3 nucleotides: TGCGCCAGCAGCCCAGACCCGATAGGGTTGCAGGAGACCCAGTACTTC. This codes for CASSPDPIGLQETQYF.